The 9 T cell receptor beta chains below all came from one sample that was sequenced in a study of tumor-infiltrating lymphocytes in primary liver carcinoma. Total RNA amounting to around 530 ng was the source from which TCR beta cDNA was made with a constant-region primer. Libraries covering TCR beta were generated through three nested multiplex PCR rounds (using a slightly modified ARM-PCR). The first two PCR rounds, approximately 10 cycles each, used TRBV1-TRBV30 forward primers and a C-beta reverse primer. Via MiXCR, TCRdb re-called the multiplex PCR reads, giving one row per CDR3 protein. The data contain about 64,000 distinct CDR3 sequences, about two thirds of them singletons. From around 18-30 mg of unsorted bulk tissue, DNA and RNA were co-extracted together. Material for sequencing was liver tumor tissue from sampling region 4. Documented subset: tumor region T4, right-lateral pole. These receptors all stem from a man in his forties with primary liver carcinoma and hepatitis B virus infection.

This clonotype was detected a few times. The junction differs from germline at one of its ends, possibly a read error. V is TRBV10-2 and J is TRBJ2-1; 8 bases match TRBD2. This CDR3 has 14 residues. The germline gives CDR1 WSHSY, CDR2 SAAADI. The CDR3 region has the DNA TGCACCAGCAATGGGACTAGCTCCTACAATGAGCAGTTCTTC. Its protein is CTSNGTSSYNEQFF.

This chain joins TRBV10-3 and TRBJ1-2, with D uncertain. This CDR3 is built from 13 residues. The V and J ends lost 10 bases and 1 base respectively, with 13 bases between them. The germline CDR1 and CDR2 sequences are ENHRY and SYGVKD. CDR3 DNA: TGTGCCAGCCAAACAGCAAGTAACTATGGCTACACCTTC. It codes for CASQTASNYGYTF.

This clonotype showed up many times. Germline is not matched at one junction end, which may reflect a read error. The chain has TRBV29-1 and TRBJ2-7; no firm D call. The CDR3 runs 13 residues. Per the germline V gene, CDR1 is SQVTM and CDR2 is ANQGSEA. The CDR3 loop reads CSVRAPANPEQYF. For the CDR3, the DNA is TGCAGCGTCCGTGCGCCAGCTAATCCCGAGCAGTATTTC.

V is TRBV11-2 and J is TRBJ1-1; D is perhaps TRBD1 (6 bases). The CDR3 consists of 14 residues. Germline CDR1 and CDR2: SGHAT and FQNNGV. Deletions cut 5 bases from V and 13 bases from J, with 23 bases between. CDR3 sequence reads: CASSKDGGRGEHFF. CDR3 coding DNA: TGTGCCAGCAGCAAGGACGGGGGCAGGGGTGAGCATTTCTTT. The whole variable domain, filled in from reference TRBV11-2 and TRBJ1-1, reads EAGVAQSPRYKIIEKRQSVAFWCNPISGHATLYWYQQILGQGPKLLIQFQNNGVVDDSQLPKDRFSAERLKGVDSTLKIQPAKLEDSAVYLCASSKDGGRGEHFFGQGTRLTVV.

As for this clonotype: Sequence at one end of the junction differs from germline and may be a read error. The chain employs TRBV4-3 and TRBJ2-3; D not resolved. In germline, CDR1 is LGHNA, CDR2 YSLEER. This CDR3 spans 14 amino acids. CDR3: CVSSPSRGTDTQYF. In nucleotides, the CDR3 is TGTGTCAGCAGCCCGTCTAGGGGCACAGATACGCAGTATTTT.

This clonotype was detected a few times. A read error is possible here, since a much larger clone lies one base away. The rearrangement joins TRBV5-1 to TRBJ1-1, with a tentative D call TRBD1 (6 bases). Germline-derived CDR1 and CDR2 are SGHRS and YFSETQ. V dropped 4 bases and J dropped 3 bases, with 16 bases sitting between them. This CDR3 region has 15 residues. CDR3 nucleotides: TGCGCCAGCAGCGCAAACAGGGTGGCGGACACTGAAGCTTTCTTT. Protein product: CASSANRVADTEAFF.

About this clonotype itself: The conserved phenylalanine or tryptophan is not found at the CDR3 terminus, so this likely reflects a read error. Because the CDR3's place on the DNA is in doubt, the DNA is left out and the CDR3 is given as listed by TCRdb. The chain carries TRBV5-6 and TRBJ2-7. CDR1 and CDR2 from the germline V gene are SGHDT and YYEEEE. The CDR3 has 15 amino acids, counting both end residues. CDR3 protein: CASSPGFANIYELYL.

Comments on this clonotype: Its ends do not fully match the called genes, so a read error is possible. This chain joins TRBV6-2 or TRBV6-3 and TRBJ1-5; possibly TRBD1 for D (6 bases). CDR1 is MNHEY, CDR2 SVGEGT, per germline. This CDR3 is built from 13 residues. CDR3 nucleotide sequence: TGTGCCAGCAGTTTCCCGCAGGGGCGAACCCACCTTTTT. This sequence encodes CASSFPQGRTHLF.

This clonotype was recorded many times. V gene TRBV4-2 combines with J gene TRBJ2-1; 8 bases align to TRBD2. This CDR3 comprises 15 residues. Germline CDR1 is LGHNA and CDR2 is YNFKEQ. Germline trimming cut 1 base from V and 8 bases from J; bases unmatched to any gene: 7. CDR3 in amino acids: CASSQASSGLHEQFF. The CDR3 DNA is TGTGCCAGCAGCCAAGCGTCTAGCGGGCTACATGAGCAGTTCTTC.